This TCR beta chain derives from a study of vaccination and CD4 T cells after COVID-19. In the study overall: Those taking part got two shots of either the BNT162b2 or the mRNA-1273 vaccine.

At the Johns Hopkins FTIC core, DNA taken from cultured CD4+ T cells was sequenced by way of the Oncomine TCR Beta short-read assay. TCRdb analysed the PCR reads with MiXCR anew, one entry per CDR3 protein. The repertoire holds over 10,000 distinct CDR3 sequences, with roughly 60% as singletons. With respect to this clonotype: No antigen is known for it.

Noted treatment: roughly ten-day PBMC culture with coronavirus spike peptide pools or control peptides (ViraFEST assay). CDR1 is SQVTM and CDR2 is ANQGSEA in the germline V gene. There are 11 residues in the CDR3. The V and J ends lost 3 bases and 7 bases respectively, with 9 bases between them. The sample consisted of CD4+ T cells from blood, cultured in vitro. This chain joins TRBV29-1 and TRBJ1-2; a possible D gene is TRBD1 (5 bases). This receptor was obtained from a human donor who had recovered from COVID-19. In DNA form, the CDR3 reads TGCAGCGTTGACAGGGTGGCTGGCTACACCTTC. It is translated as CSVDRVAGYTF.